This is a list of T cell receptor beta chains from one sample in a study of T cells in Graves' hyperthyroidism and ophthalmopathy. One entry per CDR3 protein results from TCRdb running MiXCR on the multiplex PCR reads. The sample includes fewer than 750,000 distinct CDR3 sequences, approximately 14% seen only once; the top ten take under 15%. The source material was blood. Source of these receptors: a woman aged 45-59 years with Graves' ophthalmopathy. Both conserved end residues are part of each CDR3. Each record gives: V gene, clone size, J gene, D gene, CDR3 protein, CDR3 DNA. A D gene is named only where the DNA matches it firmly. Clone size appears in some rows only: once, few, many, or a class for an expanded clone.

>TRBV27|many|TRBJ2-5|TRBD2
CASRTLAGVETQYF
TGTGCCAGCAGGACACTAGCGGGAGTTGAGACCCAGTACTTC
>TRBV5-1|NA|TRBJ1-3|NA
CASSWAGTKPGNTIYF
TGCGCCAGCAGCTGGGCAGGGACTAAACCTGGAAACACCATATATTTT
>TRBV6-1|many|TRBJ1-1|NA
CASVGANPTGTEAFF
TGTGCCAGCGTCGGGGCCAATCCCACAGGGACTGAAGCTTTCTTT
>TRBV11-2|NA|TRBJ2-6|NA
CASSLWGSSGANVLTF
TGTGCCAGCAGCTTATGGGGGAGCTCTGGGGCCAACGTCCTGACTTTC
>TRBV28|NA|TRBJ2-7|TRBD2
CASNEGGREQYF
TGTGCCAGCAATGAGGGAGGGCGCGAGCAGTACTTC
>TRBV10-3|NA|TRBJ2-7|NA
CAISPRGSYEQYF
TGTGCCATCAGCCCCAGGGGCTCCTACGAGCAGTACTTC
>TRBV12-3/TRBV12-4|many|TRBJ1-2|NA
CASTNPKSYGYTF
TGTGCCAGTACAAACCCCAAGAGCTATGGCTACACCTTC
>TRBV7-9|many|TRBJ1-2|NA
CASRDGSANYGYTF
TGTGCCAGCAGGGACGGTTCAGCTAACTATGGCTACACCTTC
>TRBV7-2|many|TRBJ1-5|NA
CASSLGGRERYSNQPQHF
TGTGCCAGCAGCTTAGGGGGACGTGAGCGCTATAGCAATCAGCCCCAGCATTTT
>TRBV4-1|few|TRBJ1-1|TRBD1
CASSQAGTGVGTEAFF
TGCGCCAGCAGCCAAGCTGGGACAGGGGTGGGGACTGAAGCTTTCTTT
>TRBV12-3/TRBV12-4|many|TRBJ2-1|TRBD2
CASSLPLSSGVSNEQFF
TGTGCCAGCAGTTTACCCCTTTCTAGCGGGGTCAGCAATGAGCAGTTCTTC
>TRBV19|few|TRBJ2-7|NA
CASSISRSSYEQYF
TGTGCCAGTAGTATCTCCCGGAGCTCCTACGAGCAGTACTTC
>TRBV6-1|many|TRBJ2-6|NA
CASSATYRDSSSGANVLTF
TGTGCCAGCAGTGCCACCTACCGGGACTCGAGCTCTGGGGCCAACGTCCTGACTTTC
>TRBV7-2|many|TRBJ2-1|NA
CASRRDLLRNEQFF
TGTGCCAGCAGACGGGATCTCTTGCGGAATGAGCAGTTCTTC
>TRBV9|few|TRBJ2-2|NA
CASSVAQGPNTGELFF
TGTGCCAGCAGCGTAGCCCAGGGCCCGAACACCGGGGAGCTGTTTTTT
>TRBV2|NA|TRBJ2-1|NA
CASRGGQNEQFF
TGTGCCAGCAGGGGGGGACAGAATGAGCAGTTCTTC
>TRBV19|few|TRBJ1-5|NA
CASSTVRQPQHF
TGTGCCAGTAGTACCGTAAGACAGCCCCAGCATTTT
>TRBV6-1|many|TRBJ2-3|NA
CASSEALSRGSFDIDTQYF
TGTGCCAGCAGTGAAGCGCTTAGTAGGGGGAGCTTCGATATAGATACGCAGTATTTT
>TRBV20-1|NA|TRBJ2-7|TRBD1
CSANRGTPYEQYF
TGCAGTGCTAACAGGGGGACCCCCTACGAGCAGTACTTC
>TRBV9|many|TRBJ2-7|NA
CASSVGQTYEQYF
TGTGCCAGCAGTGTCGGACAGACCTACGAGCAGTACTTC
>TRBV6-2/TRBV6-3|few|TRBJ2-1|NA
CASSSGQNLYNEQFF
TGTGCCAGCAGTTCCGGACAGAACCTGTACAATGAGCAGTTCTTC
>TRBV28|many|TRBJ1-1|NA
CASSLIRLRNTEAFF
TGTGCCAGCAGTTTAATCCGACTACGGAACACTGAAGCTTTCTTT
>TRBV6-1|few|TRBJ2-3|NA
CASSDRWASGRADTQYF
TGTGCCAGCTCGGACAGGTGGGCCAGCGGGAGAGCAGATACGCAGTATTTT
>TRBV27|many|TRBJ2-7|TRBD1
CASAMGTATYEQYF
TGTGCCAGCGCAATGGGGACAGCCACCTACGAGCAGTACTTC
>TRBV28|many|TRBJ1-2|NA
CASSPRDPYGYTF
TGTGCCAGCAGTCCAAGGGACCCGTATGGCTACACCTTC
>TRBV11-3|NA|TRBJ2-7|TRBD1
CASSFYIRSATDRGPYEQYF
TGTGCCAGCAGCTTCTACATCCGCAGTGCTACAGACAGGGGGCCATACGAGCAGTACTTC
>TRBV10-3|NA|TRBJ2-7|NA
CASGPSVHEQYF
TGTGCGAGCGGCCCCAGCGTCCACGAGCAGTACTTC
>TRBV10-3|many|TRBJ2-1|TRBD2
CAISLTSGLYNEQFF
TGTGCCATCAGTTTGACTAGCGGGCTTTACAATGAGCAGTTCTTC
>TRBV24-1|many|TRBJ2-1|TRBD1
CATSDLGGHGGNNEQFF
TGTGCCACCAGTGATTTAGGGGGCCATGGGGGCAACAATGAGCAGTTCTTC
>TRBV28|many|TRBJ2-1|TRBD1
CASSFLDRGRRNEQFF
TGTGCCAGCAGTTTTTTGGACAGGGGGCGCAGGAATGAGCAGTTCTTC
>TRBV20-1|many|TRBJ2-7|NA
CSAPRAPGEREYYEQYF
TGCAGTGCTCCTAGGGCCCCAGGGGAGCGCGAGTACTACGAGCAGTACTTC
>TRBV15|NA|TRBJ2-3|NA
CATSREGGGAPGDTQYF
TGTGCCACCAGCAGAGAGGGTGGGGGAGCCCCGGGAGATACGCAGTATTTT
>TRBV4-2|many|TRBJ2-7|NA
CASSQDLANYEQYF
TGTGCCAGCAGCCAAGATTTGGCAAACTACGAGCAGTACTTC
>TRBV6-5|few|TRBJ2-2|TRBD1
CASSLTRGRAGELFF
TGTGCCAGCAGTTTAACCAGGGGGCGCGCCGGGGAGCTGTTTTTT
>TRBV2|many|TRBJ2-1|TRBD2
CASSEVGGSIANNEQFF
TGTGCCAGCAGTGAAGTCGGCGGGAGCATTGCCAACAATGAGCAGTTCTTC
>TRBV27|many|TRBJ2-1|NA
CASRLTSISYNEQFF
TGTGCCAGCCGACTTACTAGTATTTCCTACAATGAGCAGTTCTTC
>TRBV5-1|NA|TRBJ2-7|NA
CASSLETSTYSYEQYF
TGCGCCAGCAGCTTGGAAACTAGCACCTACTCCTACGAGCAGTACTTC
>TRBV4-3|few|TRBJ2-7|NA
CASSQYGQVSYEQYF
TGCGCCAGCAGCCAATACGGGCAGGTGTCCTACGAGCAGTACTTC
>TRBV5-8|many|TRBJ2-1|TRBD1
CASSFGQGIHEQFF
TGTGCCAGCAGCTTTGGACAGGGGATTCATGAGCAGTTCTTC
>TRBV14|NA|TRBJ2-7|NA
CASSKVGVGPSSYEQYF
TGTGCCAGCAGCAAAGTCGGGGTGGGGCCAAGCTCCTACGAGCAGTACTTC
>TRBV28|many|TRBJ2-3|TRBD2
CASSPRTSGSPDTQYF
TGTGCCAGCAGTCCCAGGACTAGCGGGAGCCCAGATACGCAGTATTTT
>TRBV24-1|few|TRBJ2-2|NA
CATSDLYTGELFF
TGTGCCACCAGTGATCTCTACACCGGGGAGCTGTTTTTT
>TRBV4-1|NA|TRBJ1-2|TRBD1
CASSQPGQGVRGYTF
TGCGCCAGCAGCCAACCGGGACAGGGGGTTCGTGGCTACACCTTC
>TRBV4-3|NA|TRBJ2-4|NA
CASSQDWGVRDKNIQYF
TGCGCCAGCAGCCAAGATTGGGGGGTCCGGGACAAAAACATTCAGTACTTC
>TRBV7-2|NA|TRBJ2-5|TRBD1
CASSFYRGLETQYF
TGTGCCAGCAGTTTCTACAGGGGGCTGGAGACCCAGTACTTC
>TRBV9|many|TRBJ1-2|NA
CASSGPGHVNYGYTF
TGTGCCAGCAGCGGTCCGGGACACGTAAACTATGGCTACACCTTC
>TRBV4-3|NA|TRBJ2-7|TRBD2
CASSQVLAGGLYEQYF
TGCGCCAGCAGCCAGGTACTAGCGGGAGGGCTCTACGAGCAGTACTTC
>TRBV4-3|few|TRBJ2-2|NA
CASSQAQGSGELFF
TGCGCCAGCAGCCAAGCTCAGGGATCCGGGGAGCTGTTTTTT
>TRBV4-3|many|TRBJ2-5|NA
CASSTSGANQETQYF
TGCGCCAGCAGCACATCGGGAGCTAACCAAGAGACCCAGTACTTC
>TRBV9|many|TRBJ2-7|NA
CASSVVEFSYEQYF
TGTGCCAGCAGCGTGGTGGAGTTCTCCTACGAGCAGTACTTC
>TRBV7-9|many|TRBJ1-5|NA
CASSPLLGAKGNQPQHF
TGTGCCAGCAGCCCACTTCTGGGGGCTAAAGGCAATCAGCCCCAGCATTTT